Listed below are T cell receptor beta chains from one sample, sequenced in a study of T cells in Graves' hyperthyroidism and ophthalmopathy. TCRdb redid the calling of the multiplex PCR reads with MiXCR, one entry per CDR3 protein. The table has around 300,000 distinct CDR3 sequences, 25% seen once. The material sequenced was blood. The receptors shown here come from a man aged 35-49 years with Graves' hyperthyroidism that later progressed to Graves' ophthalmopathy. CDR3s include the opening cysteine and the closing phenylalanine or tryptophan. A D gene is named only where the DNA matches it firmly. Rows may omit the clone size; those that give it use once, few, many or a size class.

len	abundance	d_gene	v_gene	j_gene	CDR3nt	CDR3aa
15	many	-	TRBV5-1	TRBJ1-3	TGCGCCAGCAGCCTTAACGGGGGCTCGGGAAACACCATATATTTT	CASSLNGGSGNTIYF
13	medium-sized	-	TRBV28	TRBJ1-1	TGTGCCAGCAGGGCGGGACTGGTCGCTGAAGCTTTCTTT	CASRAGLVAEAFF
14	-	TRBD1	TRBV9	TRBJ1-1	TGTGCCAGTACCGGGGGACAGATGAACACTGAAGCTTTCTTT	CASTGGQMNTEAFF
13	many	-	TRBV9	TRBJ2-2	TGTGCCAGCAGCGGCACCCAAACCGGGGAGCTGTTTTTT	CASSGTQTGELFF
14	-	TRBD1	TRBV10-3	TRBJ2-5	TGTGCCATCAGCGCAGGGGACAGGCGAGAGACCCAGTACTTC	CAISAGDRRETQYF
14	many	TRBD1	TRBV2	TRBJ1-5	TGTGCCAGCAGTGATAGGGGGCGAGGTCAGCCCCAGCATTTT	CASSDRGRGQPQHF
11	many	-	TRBV6-1	TRBJ1-5	TGTGCCAGCGGGGAGTCCCAGCCCCAGCATTTT	CASGESQPQHF
15	many	-	TRBV7-2	TRBJ2-5	TGTGCCAGCAGCTCCACTGGGACTTTCCAAGAGACCCAGTACTTC	CASSSTGTFQETQYF
16	many	-	TRBV5-1	TRBJ1-2	TGCGCCAGCAGCCCCGACGGACAGAATCCTAACTATGGCTACACCTTC	CASSPDGQNPNYGYTF
16	many	TRBD1	TRBV19	TRBJ1-2	TGTGCCAGTAAAAACCGGGACAGGAGGCGGAACTATGGCTACACCTTC	CASKNRDRRRNYGYTF
14	many	TRBD2	TRBV19	TRBJ2-7	TGTGCCAGTAGTTTAGCGGGAGTGGATTACGAGCAGTACTTC	CASSLAGVDYEQYF
12	many	-	TRBV9	TRBJ2-7	TGTGCCAGCAGTTCCCGGGACCTCGAGCAGTACTTC	CASSSRDLEQYF
14	-	TRBD2	TRBV20-1	TRBJ2-5	TGCAGTGCACCACCGGGACTAGCGGAAAAGACCCAGTACTTC	CSAPPGLAEKTQYF
16	many	TRBD1	TRBV15	TRBJ1-2	TGTGCCACCAGCACGCGGGACAGACCTCTTCGCTATGGCTACACCTTC	CATSTRDRPLRYGYTF
16	-	-	TRBV7-9	TRBJ2-5	TGTGCCAGCAGCCGGCCCCTGAGACGGGGTCGAGAGACCCAGTACTTC	CASSRPLRRGRETQYF
11	many	-	TRBV29-1	TRBJ1-2	TGCAGCGTTGAAGAGGGTGGAGGCTACACCTTC	CSVEEGGGYTF
15	many	TRBD2	TRBV10-3	TRBJ2-7	TGTGCCATCAAATCCGGGACTAGCGGGATAGTGGAGCAGTACTTC	CAIKSGTSGIVEQYF
14	many	TRBD1	TRBV20-1	TRBJ1-1	TGCAGTGCTAAACTCTCCGGGACAGGGTTGCACGCTTTCTTT	CSAKLSGTGLHAFF
15	many	-	TRBV7-8	TRBJ2-5	TGTGCCAGCAGCGACGTTCTCGGAAGCCAAGAGACCCAGTACTTC	CASSDVLGSQETQYF
15	many	TRBD1	TRBV6-1	TRBJ2-5	TGTGCCAGCAGACAAAGGGACAGACTCCAAGAGACCCAGTACTTC	CASRQRDRLQETQYF
13	many	-	TRBV12-3/TRBV12-4	TRBJ1-6	TGTGCCAGTGGAAGAGAATATAATTCACCCCTCCACTTT	CASGREYNSPLHF
13	-	-	TRBV9	TRBJ1-1	TGTGCCAGCAGCGCCAGGGAGACCGCTGAAGCTTTCTTT	CASSARETAEAFF
14	-	TRBD2	TRBV27	TRBJ2-5	TGTGCCAGCAGTTTGTCCGGGACTAGGGAGACCCAGTACTTC	CASSLSGTRETQYF
18	many	-	TRBV28	TRBJ2-2	TGTGCCAGCAGTCTTCCTTCGGGGTTAGCGGACAACACCGGGGAGCTGTTTTTT	CASSLPSGLADNTGELFF
15	few	-	TRBV27	TRBJ2-5	TGTGCCAGCAGTTTTTCGGCCGGGATCGGGGAGACCCAGTACTTC	CASSFSAGIGETQYF
14	many	-	TRBV27	TRBJ2-7	TGTGCCAGCAGACTGGGAGGCCTCTCCTACGAGCAGTACTTC	CASRLGGLSYEQYF
13	-	-	TRBV30	TRBJ2-2	-	CAWSVRRAGELFF
13	-	-	TRBV12-3/TRBV12-4	TRBJ1-2	TGTGCCAGCAGTCTGGGACATTTTGGAGGCTACACCTTC	CASSLGHFGGYTF
13	once	-	TRBV6-1	TRBJ1-1	TGTGCCAGCAGGCCGGGCCTCCTTGAGATAGCTTTCTTT	CASRPGLLEIAFF
16	-	TRBD1	TRBV30	TRBJ1-2	TGTGCCTGGAGCCGGGTCCCCAGACAGGGGAGCTATGGCTACACCTTC	CAWSRVPRQGSYGYTF
17	many	-	TRBV15	TRBJ1-5	TGTGCCACCAGCAGAGATCGGGGAAGCGTGAGCAATCAGCCCCAGCATTTT	CATSRDRGSVSNQPQHF
16	few	-	TRBV20-1	TRBJ2-2	TGCAGTGCTAGAGTAGCGGAACCACCGAACACCGGGGAGCTGTTTTTT	CSARVAEPPNTGELFF
13	many	-	TRBV3-1	TRBJ2-5	TGTGCCAGCAGCAGCCAAGAGTGGGAGACCCAGTACTTC	CASSSQEWETQYF
12	many	-	TRBV18	TRBJ2-5	TGTGCCAGCTCGTCCCTCCAAGAGACCCAGTACTTC	CASSSLQETQYF
18	many	TRBD2	TRBV7-3	TRBJ2-5	TGTGCCAGCAGCCCTAACTTAGTGCGCGGGAGGGCCGAAGAGACCCAGTACTTC	CASSPNLVRGRAEETQYF
14	many	-	TRBV11-2	TRBJ1-2	TGTGCCAGCAGCACTCGACCCCTAAGCTATGGCTACACCTTC	CASSTRPLSYGYTF
15	many	TRBD2	TRBV20-1	TRBJ2-7	TGCAGTGCCCCTTCGCGGGGAGGGCTCCCCTACGAGCAGTACTTC	CSAPSRGGLPYEQYF
13	-	TRBD1	TRBV4-1	TRBJ2-7	TGCGCCAGCAGCCAGATACAGGGGGAGGAGCAGTACTTC	CASSQIQGEEQYF